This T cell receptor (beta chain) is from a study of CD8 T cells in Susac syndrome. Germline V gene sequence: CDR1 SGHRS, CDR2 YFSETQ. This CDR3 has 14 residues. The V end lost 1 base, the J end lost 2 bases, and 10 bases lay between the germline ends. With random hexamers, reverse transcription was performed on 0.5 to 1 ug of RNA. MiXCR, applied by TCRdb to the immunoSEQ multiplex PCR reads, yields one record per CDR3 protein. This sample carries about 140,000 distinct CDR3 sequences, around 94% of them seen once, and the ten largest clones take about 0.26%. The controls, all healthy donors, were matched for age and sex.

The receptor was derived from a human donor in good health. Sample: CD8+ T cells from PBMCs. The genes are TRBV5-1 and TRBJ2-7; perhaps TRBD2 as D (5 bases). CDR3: CASSLNAGTYEQYF. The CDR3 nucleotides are TGCGCCAGCAGCTTGAACGCGGGCACCTACGAGCAGTACTTC.